This TCR beta chain derives from a study of early T cells in non-severe SARS-CoV-2 infection. The table lists this clonotype with many counts. cDNA molecules, individually, were tagged with unique molecular identifiers. TCRdb reprocessed the 5' RACE reads with MiXCR, giving one entry per CDR3 protein. Of about 22,000 distinct CDR3 sequences in the sample, 3.5% to 5.5% were seen once. This clonotype was sampled from an adult who was a healthcare worker with PCR-confirmed SARS-CoV-2 infection or an uninfected control (not recorded which). Sequencing was performed on whole blood.

CDR3 protein: CSAGKQGGKTDTQYF. The CDR3 DNA reads TGCAGTGCTGGTAAACAGGGGGGAAAAACAGATACGCAGTATTTT. J is TRBJ2-3 and V is TRBV20-1; 8 bases map to TRBD1. This CDR3 has 15 residues. Trimming at V came to 5 bases and at J to 3 bases, leaving 10 bases not matched to a gene. Germline V lookup: CDR1 DFQATT, CDR2 SNEGSKA (reference sequence).